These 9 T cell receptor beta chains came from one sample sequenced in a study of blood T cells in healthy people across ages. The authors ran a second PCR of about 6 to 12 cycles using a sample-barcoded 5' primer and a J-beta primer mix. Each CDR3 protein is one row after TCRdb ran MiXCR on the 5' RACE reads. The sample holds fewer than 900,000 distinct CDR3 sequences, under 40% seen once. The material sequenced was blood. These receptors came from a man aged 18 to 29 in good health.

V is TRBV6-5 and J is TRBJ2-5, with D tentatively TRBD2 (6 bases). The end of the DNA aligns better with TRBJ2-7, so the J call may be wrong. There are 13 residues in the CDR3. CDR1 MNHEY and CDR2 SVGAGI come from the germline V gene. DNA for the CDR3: TGTGCCAGCAGTACGGGGCTAGCGTACGAGCAGTACTTC. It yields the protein CASSTGLAYEQYF.

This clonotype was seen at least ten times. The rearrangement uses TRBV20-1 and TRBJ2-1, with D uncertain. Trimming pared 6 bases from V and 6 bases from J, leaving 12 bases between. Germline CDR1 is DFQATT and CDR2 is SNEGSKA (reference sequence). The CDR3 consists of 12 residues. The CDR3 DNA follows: TGCAGTGCGTTACCCCGTCCCAATGAGCAGTTCTTC. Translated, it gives CSALPRPNEQFF.

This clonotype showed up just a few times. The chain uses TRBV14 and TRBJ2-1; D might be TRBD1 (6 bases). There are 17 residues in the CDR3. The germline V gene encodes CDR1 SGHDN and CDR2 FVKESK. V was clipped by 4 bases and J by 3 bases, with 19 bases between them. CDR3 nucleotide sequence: TGTGCCAGCAGCCCTACCCGTGACAGGTTGTTCTACAATGAGCAGTTCTTC. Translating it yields CASSPTRDRLFYNEQFF.

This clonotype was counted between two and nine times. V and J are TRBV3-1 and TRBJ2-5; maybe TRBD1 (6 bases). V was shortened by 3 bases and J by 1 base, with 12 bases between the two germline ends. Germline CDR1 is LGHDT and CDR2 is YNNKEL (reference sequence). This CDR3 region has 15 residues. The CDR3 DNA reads TGTGCCAGCAGCCACCTGGGGGCCGTCCAAGAGACCCAGTACTTC. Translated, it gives CASSHLGAVQETQYF.

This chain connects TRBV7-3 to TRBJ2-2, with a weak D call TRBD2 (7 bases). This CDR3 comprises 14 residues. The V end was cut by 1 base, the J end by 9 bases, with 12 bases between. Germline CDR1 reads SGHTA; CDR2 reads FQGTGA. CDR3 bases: TGTGCCAGCAGCTTAATGGCGGGGGCAAGGGAGCTGTTTTTT. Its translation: CASSLMAGARELFF.

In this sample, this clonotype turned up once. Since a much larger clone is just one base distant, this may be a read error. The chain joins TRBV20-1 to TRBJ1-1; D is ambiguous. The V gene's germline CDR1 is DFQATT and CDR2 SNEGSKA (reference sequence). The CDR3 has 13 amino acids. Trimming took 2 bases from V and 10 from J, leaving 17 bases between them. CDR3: CSARIGSRSGAFF. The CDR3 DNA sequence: TGCAGTGCTAGAATCGGTTCGCGGTCTGGAGCTTTCTTT.

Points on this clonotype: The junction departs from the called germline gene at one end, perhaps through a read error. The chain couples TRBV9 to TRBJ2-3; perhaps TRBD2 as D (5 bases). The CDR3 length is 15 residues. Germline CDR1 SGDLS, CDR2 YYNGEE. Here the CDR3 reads CAGSYTERGTDTQYF. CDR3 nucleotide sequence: TGTGCCGGCAGCTATACAGAGAGGGGCACAGATACGCAGTATTTT.

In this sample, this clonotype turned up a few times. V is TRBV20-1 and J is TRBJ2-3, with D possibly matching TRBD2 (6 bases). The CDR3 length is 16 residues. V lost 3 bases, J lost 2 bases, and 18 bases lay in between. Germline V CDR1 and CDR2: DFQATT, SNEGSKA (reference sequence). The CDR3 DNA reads TGCAGTGCTAGCCCCGATAGCGGCTATGACACAGATACGCAGTATTTT. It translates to CSASPDSGYDTDTQYF.

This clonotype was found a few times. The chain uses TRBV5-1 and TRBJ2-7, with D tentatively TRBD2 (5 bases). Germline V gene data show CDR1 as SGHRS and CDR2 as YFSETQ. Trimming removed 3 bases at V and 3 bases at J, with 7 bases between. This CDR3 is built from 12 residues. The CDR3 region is CASSWGDYEQYF. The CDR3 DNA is TGCGCCAGCAGCTGGGGAGACTACGAGCAGTACTTC.